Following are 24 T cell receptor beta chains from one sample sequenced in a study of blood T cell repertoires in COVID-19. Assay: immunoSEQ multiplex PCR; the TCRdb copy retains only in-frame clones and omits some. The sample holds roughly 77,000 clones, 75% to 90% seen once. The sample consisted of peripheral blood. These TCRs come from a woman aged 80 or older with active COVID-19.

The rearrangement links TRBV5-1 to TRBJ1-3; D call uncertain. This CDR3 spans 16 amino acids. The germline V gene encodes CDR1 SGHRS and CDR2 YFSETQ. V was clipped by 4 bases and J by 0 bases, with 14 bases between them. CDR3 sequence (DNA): TGCGCCAGCAGCGAGGGCGGGCAGAACTCTGGAAACACCATATATTTT. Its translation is CASSEGGQNSGNTIYF.

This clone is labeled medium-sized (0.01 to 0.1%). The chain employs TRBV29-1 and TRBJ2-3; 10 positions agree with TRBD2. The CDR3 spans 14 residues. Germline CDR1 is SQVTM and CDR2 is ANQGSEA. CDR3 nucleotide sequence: TGCAGTAGTACTAGCGGGGAGGTGGGAGATACGCAGTATTTT. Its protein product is CSSTSGEVGDTQYF.

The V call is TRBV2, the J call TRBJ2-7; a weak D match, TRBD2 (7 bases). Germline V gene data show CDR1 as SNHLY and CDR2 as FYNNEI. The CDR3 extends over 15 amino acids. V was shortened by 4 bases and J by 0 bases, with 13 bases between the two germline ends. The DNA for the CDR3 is TGTGCCAGCAGTGTGGGGGGGGCTAACTCCTACGAGCAGTACTTC. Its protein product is CASSVGGANSYEQYF.

The CDR3: CASSPLAGNADTQYF. The CDR3 nucleotides are TGTGCCAGCTCACCACTAGCGGGAAACGCAGATACGCAGTATTTT. The chain couples TRBV18 to TRBJ2-3, with 8 bases that match TRBD2. The V gene end was trimmed by 1 base and the J gene end by 4 bases; junction bases not matched to a gene: 4. Germline values: CDR1 KGHSH, CDR2 LQKENI. CDR3 length equals 15 residues.

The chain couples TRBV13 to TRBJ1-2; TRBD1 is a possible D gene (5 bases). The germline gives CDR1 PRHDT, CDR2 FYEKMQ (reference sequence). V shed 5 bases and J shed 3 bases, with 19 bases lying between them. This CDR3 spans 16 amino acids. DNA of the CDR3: TGTGCCAGCAGCCCCGGGGGGAGGCATCTTGACTATGGCTACACCTTC. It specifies CASSPGGRHLDYGYTF.

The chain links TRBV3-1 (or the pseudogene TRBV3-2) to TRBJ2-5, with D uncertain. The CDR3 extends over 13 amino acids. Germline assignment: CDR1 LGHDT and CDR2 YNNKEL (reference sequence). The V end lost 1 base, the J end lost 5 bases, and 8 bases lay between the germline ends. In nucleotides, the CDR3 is TGTGCCAGCAGCCAAGTTAGAGGCGAGACCCAGTACTTC. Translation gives CASSQVRGETQYF.

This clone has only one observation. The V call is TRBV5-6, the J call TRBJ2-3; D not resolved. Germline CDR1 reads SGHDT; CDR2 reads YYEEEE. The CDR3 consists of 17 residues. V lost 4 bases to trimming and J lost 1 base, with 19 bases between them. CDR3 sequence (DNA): TGTGCCAGCAGCCCAATCAGGCTTCAAAGTGGCACAGATACGCAGTATTTT. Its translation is CASSPIRLQSGTDTQYF.

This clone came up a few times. The CDR3 coding sequence is TGCAGTGCTAGACTAGCTGACGAGCAGTACTTC. This sequence encodes CSARLADEQYF. The chain is built from TRBV20-1 and TRBJ2-7, with D maybe TRBD2 (5 bases). The CDR3 runs to 11 residues. V gave up 2 bases and J gave up 5 bases, with 7 bases separating them. The germline CDR1 and CDR2 sequences are DFQATT and SNEGSKA (reference sequence).

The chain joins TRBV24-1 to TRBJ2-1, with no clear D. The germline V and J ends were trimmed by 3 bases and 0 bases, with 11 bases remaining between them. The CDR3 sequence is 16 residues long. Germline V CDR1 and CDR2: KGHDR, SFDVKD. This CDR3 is CATSDRHPSSYNEQFF. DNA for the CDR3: TGTGCCACCAGTGATCGACACCCGAGCTCCTACAATGAGCAGTTCTTC.

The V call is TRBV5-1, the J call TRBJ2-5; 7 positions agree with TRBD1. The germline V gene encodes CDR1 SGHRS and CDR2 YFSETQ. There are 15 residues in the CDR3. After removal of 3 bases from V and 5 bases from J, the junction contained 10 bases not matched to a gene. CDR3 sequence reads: CASSSTGQIRETQYF. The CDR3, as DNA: TGCGCCAGCAGCTCAACGGGACAGATCCGGGAGACCCAGTACTTC.

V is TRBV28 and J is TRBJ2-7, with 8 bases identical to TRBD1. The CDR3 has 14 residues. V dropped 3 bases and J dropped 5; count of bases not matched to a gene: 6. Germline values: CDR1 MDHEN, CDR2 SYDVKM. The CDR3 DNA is TGTGCCAGCAGTTTTTTGCAGGGGGCGGACGAGCAGTACTTC. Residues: CASSFLQGADEQYF.

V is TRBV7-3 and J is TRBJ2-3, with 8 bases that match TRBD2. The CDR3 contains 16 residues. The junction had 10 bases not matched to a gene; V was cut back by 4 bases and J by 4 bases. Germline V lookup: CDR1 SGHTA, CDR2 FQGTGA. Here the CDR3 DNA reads TGTGCCAGCAGCTCAACCGCGGGAGGAGGGTCAGATACGCAGTATTTT. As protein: CASSSTAGGGSDTQYF.

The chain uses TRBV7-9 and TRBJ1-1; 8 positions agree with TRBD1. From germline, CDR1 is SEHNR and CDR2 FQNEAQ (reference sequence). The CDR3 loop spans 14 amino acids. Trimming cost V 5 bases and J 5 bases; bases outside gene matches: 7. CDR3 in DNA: TGTGCCAGCAGCCCGCAGGGGGCGTATACTGAAGCTTTCTTT. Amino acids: CASSPQGAYTEAFF.

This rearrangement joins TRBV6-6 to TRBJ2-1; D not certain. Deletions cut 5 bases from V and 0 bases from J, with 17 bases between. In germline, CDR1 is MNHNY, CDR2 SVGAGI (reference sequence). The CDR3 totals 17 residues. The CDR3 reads CASSRRSSVGSYNEQFF. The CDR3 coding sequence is TGTGCCAGCAGTCGACGGAGTTCGGTGGGCTCCTACAATGAGCAGTTCTTC.

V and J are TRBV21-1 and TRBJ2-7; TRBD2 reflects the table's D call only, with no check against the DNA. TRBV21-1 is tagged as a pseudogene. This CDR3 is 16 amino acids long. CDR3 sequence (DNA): TGTGCCAGCAGCAAAGCGCGGCGCGGGAGGGCCTACGAGCAGTACTTC. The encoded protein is CASSKARRGRAYEQYF.

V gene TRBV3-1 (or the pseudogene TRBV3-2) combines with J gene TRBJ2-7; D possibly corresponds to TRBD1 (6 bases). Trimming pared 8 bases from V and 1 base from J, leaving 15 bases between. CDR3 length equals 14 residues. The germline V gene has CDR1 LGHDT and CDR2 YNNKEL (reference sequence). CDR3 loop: CASGGQGLSYEQYF. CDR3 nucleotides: TGTGCCAGCGGGGGACAAGGGCTGTCCTACGAGCAGTACTTC.

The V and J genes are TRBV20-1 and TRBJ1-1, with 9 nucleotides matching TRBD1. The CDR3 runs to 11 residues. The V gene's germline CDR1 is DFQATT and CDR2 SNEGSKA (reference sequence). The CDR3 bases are TGCAGCGGAACAGGGGGCGTCGCAGCTTTCTTT. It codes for CSGTGGVAAFF.

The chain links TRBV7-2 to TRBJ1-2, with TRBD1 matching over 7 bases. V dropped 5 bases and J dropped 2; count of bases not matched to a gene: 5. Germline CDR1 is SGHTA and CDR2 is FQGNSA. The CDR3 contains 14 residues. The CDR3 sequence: CASSPGQINYGYTF. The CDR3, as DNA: TGTGCCAGCAGCCCGGGACAGATCAACTATGGCTACACCTTC.

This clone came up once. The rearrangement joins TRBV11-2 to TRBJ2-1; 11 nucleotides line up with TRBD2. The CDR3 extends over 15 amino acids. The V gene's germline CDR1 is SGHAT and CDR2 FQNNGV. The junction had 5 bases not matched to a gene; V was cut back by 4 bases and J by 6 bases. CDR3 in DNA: TGTGCCAGCAGCTACACCGGACTAGCGGGCAATGAGCAGTTCTTC. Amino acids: CASSYTGLAGNEQFF.

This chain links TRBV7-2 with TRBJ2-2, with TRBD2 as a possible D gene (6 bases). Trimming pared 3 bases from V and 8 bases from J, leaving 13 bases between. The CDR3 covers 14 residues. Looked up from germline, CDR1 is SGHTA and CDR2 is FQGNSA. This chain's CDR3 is CASSFLRGRGELFF. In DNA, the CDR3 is TGTGCCAGCAGCTTTCTGCGGGGACGGGGGGAGCTGTTTTTT.

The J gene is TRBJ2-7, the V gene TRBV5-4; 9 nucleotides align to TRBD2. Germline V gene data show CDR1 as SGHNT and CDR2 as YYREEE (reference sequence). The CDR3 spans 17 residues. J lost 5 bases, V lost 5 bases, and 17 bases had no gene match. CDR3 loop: CASREQGFSGSSHEQYF. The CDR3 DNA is TGTGCCAGCAGGGAGCAGGGGTTTAGCGGGAGTTCCCACGAGCAGTACTTC.

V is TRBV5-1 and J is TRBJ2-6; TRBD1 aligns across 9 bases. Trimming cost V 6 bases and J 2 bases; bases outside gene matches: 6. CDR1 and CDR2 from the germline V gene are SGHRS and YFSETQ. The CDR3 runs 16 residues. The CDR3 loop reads CASTGQGRAGANVLTF. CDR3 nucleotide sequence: TGCGCCAGCACTGGACAGGGGAGAGCTGGGGCCAACGTCCTGACTTTC.

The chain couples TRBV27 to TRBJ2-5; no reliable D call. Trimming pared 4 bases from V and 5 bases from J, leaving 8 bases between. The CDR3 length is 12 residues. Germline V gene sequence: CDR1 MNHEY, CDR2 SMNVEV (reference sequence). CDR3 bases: TGTGCCAGCAGTTCCATCGGGGAGACCCAGTACTTC. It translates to CASSSIGETQYF.

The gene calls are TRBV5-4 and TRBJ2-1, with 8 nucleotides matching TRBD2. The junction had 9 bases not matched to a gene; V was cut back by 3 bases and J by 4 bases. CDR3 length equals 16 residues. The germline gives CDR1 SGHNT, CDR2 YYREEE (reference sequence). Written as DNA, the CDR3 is TGTGCCAGCAGCTCCCCCGGGACTAGGGGTTACAATGAGCAGTTCTTC. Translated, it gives CASSSPGTRGYNEQFF.